These T cell receptor beta chains were read from a single sample in a study of beta chain features in type 1 diabetes. TCRdb keeps only in-frame clones here, not all; method: immunoSEQ multiplex PCR. The sample contains more than 110,000 clones, about 7% of which appear only once. The specimen was central memory CD4+ T cells from blood. The receptors were sampled from a woman aged 25 to 39 in good health. CDR3s include the opening cysteine and the closing phenylalanine or tryptophan. The order of the fields is V gene, clone size, D gene, J gene, CDR3 protein, CDR3 DNA. The D gene is left open where the match is weak. Clone size is given for some rows only: seen once, a few or many times, or a class if the clone is expanded.

v_gene: TRBV29-1; abundance: .; d_gene: .; j_gene: TRBJ1-2; CDR3aa: CSVGGDYGYTF; CDR3nt: TGCAGCGTTGGGGGAGACTATGGCTACACCTTC
v_gene: TRBV7-2; abundance: many; d_gene: .; j_gene: TRBJ2-3; CDR3aa: CASSFGIHTDTQYF; CDR3nt: TGTGCCAGCAGCTTCGGGATTCACACAGATACGCAGTATTTT
v_gene: TRBV7-3; abundance: few; d_gene: .; j_gene: TRBJ1-2; CDR3aa: CASSLLAGYGYTF; CDR3nt: TGTGCCAGCAGCTTATTAGCTGGCTATGGCTACACCTTC
v_gene: TRBV5-1; abundance: few; d_gene: TRBD1; j_gene: TRBJ2-5; CDR3aa: CASSPHDRGRVETQYF; CDR3nt: TGCGCCAGCAGCCCCCACGACAGGGGGCGTGTGGAGACCCAGTACTTC
v_gene: TRBV7-9; abundance: .; d_gene: .; j_gene: TRBJ2-7; CDR3aa: CASSLMEKGAYEQYF; CDR3nt: TGTGCCAGCAGCTTAATGGAGAAGGGGGCCTACGAGCAGTACTTC
v_gene: TRBV4-2; abundance: .; d_gene: TRBD2; j_gene: TRBJ2-7; CDR3aa: CASSLAGPYSYEQYF; CDR3nt: TGTGCCAGCAGCCTAGCGGGACCTTACTCCTACGAGCAGTACTTC
v_gene: TRBV2; abundance: few; d_gene: TRBD1; j_gene: TRBJ2-3; CDR3aa: CASSSQGAGTDTQYF; CDR3nt: TGTGCCAGCAGTTCACAGGGGGCTGGCACAGATACGCAGTATTTT
v_gene: TRBV9; abundance: few; d_gene: .; j_gene: TRBJ2-7; CDR3aa: CASSASSLSSYEQYF; CDR3nt: TGTGCCAGCAGCGCCTCGTCATTGAGCTCCTACGAGCAGTACTTC
v_gene: TRBV4-1; abundance: .; d_gene: .; j_gene: TRBJ1-5; CDR3aa: CASSPETVYQPQHF; CDR3nt: TGCGCCAGCAGCCCTGAGACTGTCTATCAGCCCCAGCATTTT
v_gene: TRBV7-8; abundance: few; d_gene: .; j_gene: TRBJ2-5; CDR3aa: CAAARDQETQYF; CDR3nt: TGTGCCGCTGCGCGGGACCAAGAGACCCAGTACTTC
v_gene: TRBV30; abundance: .; d_gene: .; j_gene: TRBJ2-2; CDR3aa: CAWSVGANTGELFF; CDR3nt: TGTGCCTGGAGTGTTGGGGCCAACACCGGGGAGCTGTTTTTT
v_gene: TRBV30; abundance: .; d_gene: TRBD2; j_gene: TRBJ2-7; CDR3aa: CAWSVIAGGPLSYEQYF; CDR3nt: TGTGCCTGGAGTGTAATAGCGGGAGGGCCTTTATCCTACGAGCAGTACTTC
v_gene: TRBV6-6; abundance: .; d_gene: .; j_gene: TRBJ2-7; CDR3aa: CASSDPQAWAYEQYF; CDR3nt: TGTGCCAGCAGTGACCCGCAGGCTTGGGCGTACGAGCAGTACTTC
v_gene: TRBV6-5; abundance: .; d_gene: TRBD1; j_gene: TRBJ2-4; CDR3aa: CASNTRTGMLGIQYF; CDR3nt: TGTGCCAGCAACACCCGGACAGGGATGTTAGGCATTCAGTACTTC
v_gene: TRBV7-8; abundance: .; d_gene: TRBD1; j_gene: TRBJ2-1; CDR3aa: CASSWDRGNEQFF; CDR3nt: TGTGCCAGCAGCTGGGACAGGGGGAATGAGCAGTTCTTC
v_gene: TRBV5-6; abundance: few; d_gene: .; j_gene: TRBJ2-1; CDR3aa: CASGDSYNEQFF; CDR3nt: TGTGCCAGCGGAGACAGCTATAATGAGCAGTTCTTC
v_gene: TRBV11-2; abundance: .; d_gene: TRBD2; j_gene: TRBJ2-1; CDR3aa: CALGGREALDNEQFF; CDR3nt: TGTGCCCTGGGCGGGCGGGAGGCCCTAGACAATGAGCAGTTCTTC
v_gene: TRBV4-1; abundance: few; d_gene: TRBD2; j_gene: TRBJ2-4; CDR3aa: CASSQAGRGKNIQYF; CDR3nt: TGCGCCAGCAGCCAGGCAGGGCGGGGGAAAAACATTCAGTACTTC
v_gene: TRBV5-1; abundance: few; d_gene: TRBD1; j_gene: TRBJ2-7; CDR3aa: CASSPGQGNEQYF; CDR3nt: TGCGCCAGCAGCCCGGGACAGGGGAACGAGCAGTACTTC
v_gene: TRBV7-3; abundance: many; d_gene: TRBD2; j_gene: TRBJ2-1; CDR3aa: CASSLTLAGGDEQFF; CDR3nt: TGTGCCAGCAGCTTAACCTTAGCGGGAGGGGATGAGCAGTTCTTC
v_gene: TRBV28; abundance: .; d_gene: .; j_gene: TRBJ2-4; CDR3aa: CASSRGGGNIQYF; CDR3nt: TGTGCCAGCAGCCGAGGAGGTGGAAACATTCAGTACTTC
v_gene: TRBV7-9; abundance: .; d_gene: TRBD1; j_gene: TRBJ2-1; CDR3aa: CASSLSIGTGVLRGFF; CDR3nt: TGTGCCAGCAGCTTATCGATCGGGACAGGGGTTTTGCGTGGGTTCTTC
v_gene: TRBV11-2; abundance: .; d_gene: .; j_gene: TRBJ2-1; CDR3aa: CASSLGRSYNEQFF; CDR3nt: TGTGCCAGCAGCTTGGGGAGATCCTACAATGAGCAGTTCTTC
v_gene: TRBV7-9; abundance: few; d_gene: .; j_gene: TRBJ2-7; CDR3aa: CASSLSGYEQYF; CDR3nt: TGTGCCAGCAGCCTAAGCGGCTACGAGCAGTACTTC